The 15 T cell receptor beta chains below all came from one sample that was sequenced in a study of OX40 agonist ivuxolimab in advanced cancers. Here immunoSEQ multiplex PCR was the method, and the copy in TCRdb shows in-frame clones only, minus some. The sample carries 20,000 or so clones, 82% recorded once. The material was CD4+ or CD8+ T cells sorted from blood, obtained in a trial of the OX40 agonist ivuxolimab. Receptors were obtained from an adult with an advanced solid tumor such as melanoma, head and neck, liver or kidney cancer.

The chain has TRBV11-3 and TRBJ2-6; 7 nucleotides agree with TRBD1. V was pared by 1 base and J by 0 bases, with 12 bases of the junction left unmatched. This CDR3 comprises 20 residues. Germline V CDR1 and CDR2: SGHNT, YENEEA. The CDR3 nucleotides are TGTGCCAGCAGCTTAGCCTACGGACAGGAAAAACTCTCTGGGGCCAACGTCCTGACTTTC. It yields the protein CASSLAYGQEKLSGANVLTF. Based on the CDR3 plus reference TRBV11-3 and TRBJ2-6, the full variable domain is EAGVVQSPRYKIIEKKQPVAFWCNPISGHNTLYWYLQNLGQGPELLIRYENEEAVDDSQLPKDRFSAERLKGVDSTLKIQPAELGDSAVYLCASSLAYGQEKLSGANVLTFGAGSRLTVL.

This clone is medium-sized. CDR3 amino acids: CASSPGNRGSYEQYF. In nucleotides, the CDR3 is TGTGCCAGCTCCCCCGGAAACAGGGGATCCTACGAGCAGTACTTC. The chain is built from TRBV25-1 and TRBJ2-7, with 7 bases aligning to TRBD1. In germline, CDR1 is MGHDK, CDR2 SYGVNS. V was clipped by 8 bases and J by 1 base; unmatched bases: 11. This CDR3 is built from 15 residues.

This chain uses TRBV6-1 with TRBJ2-7; no definite D call. CDR3 length: 16 residues. The V end was cut by 0 bases, the J end by 3 bases, with 15 bases between. Germline CDR1 is MNHNS and CDR2 is SASEGT. The CDR3 spells CASSEALRGAYYEQYF. For the CDR3, the DNA is TGTGCCAGCAGTGAAGCGCTTCGCGGAGCTTACTACGAGCAGTACTTC.

In this sample, this clone turned up a few times. The chain joins TRBV7-2 to TRBJ1-1; D is undetermined. The V and J ends lost 3 bases and 0 bases respectively, with 8 bases between them. CDR3 length equals 14 residues. Germline CDR1 reads SGHTA; CDR2 reads FQGNSA. The CDR3 region is CASSFPRMNTEAFF. In nucleotides, the CDR3 is TGTGCCAGCAGCTTTCCCCGGATGAACACTGAAGCTTTCTTT.

The genes are TRBV9 and TRBJ2-5; maybe TRBD2 (6 bases). V gave up 0 bases and J gave up 11 bases, with 14 bases separating them. The CDR3 has 13 residues. Germline-derived CDR1 and CDR2 are SGDLS and YYNGEE. This CDR3 reads CASSVGGSGTQYF. CDR3 DNA: TGTGCCAGCAGCGTAGGAGGTAGCGGAACTCAGTACTTC.

The V gene is TRBV5-1, the J gene TRBJ2-7; TRBD1 might be the D (6 bases). V lost 2 bases and J 2 bases, leaving 11 bases between the germline ends. Germline lookup yields CDR1 SGHRS and CDR2 YFSETQ. This CDR3 spans 14 amino acids. Written as DNA, the CDR3 is TGCGCCAGCAGCTTAGGTCCAGGGGCCTACGAGCAGTACTTC. It specifies CASSLGPGAYEQYF. Full variable domain (outside the CDR3, taken from reference TRBV5-1 and TRBJ2-7): KAGVTQTPRYLIKTRGQQVTLSCSPISGHRSVSWYQQTPGQGLQFLFEYFSETQRNKGNFPGRFSGRQFSNSRSEMNVSTLELGDSALYLCASSLGPGAYEQYFGPGTRLTVT.

The chain employs TRBV18 and TRBJ1-6; the match to TRBD1 covers 7 bases. With 4 bases clipped from V and 7 bases from J, the junction kept 4 bases outside the gene matches. CDR1 KGHSH and CDR2 LQKENI come from the germline V gene. The CDR3 loop spans 14 amino acids. The CDR3: CASSRDSSNSPLHF. The CDR3 DNA is TGTGCCAGCTCACGGGACAGTAGCAATTCACCCCTCCACTTT. Together with reference TRBV18 and TRBJ1-6, the CDR3 gives the full variable domain: NAGVMQNPRHLVRRRGQEARLRCSPMKGHSHVYWYRQLPEEGLKFMVYLQKENIIDESGMPKERFSAEFPKEGPSILRIQQVVRGDSAAYFCASSRDSSNSPLHFGNGTRLTVT.

This clone was recorded a few times. The V call is TRBV7-3, the J call TRBJ2-1; D call uncertain. This CDR3 is 12 amino acids long. The V gene lost 0 bases and the J gene lost 9 bases, with 6 bases spanning the gap. Looked up from germline, CDR1 is SGHTA and CDR2 is FQGTGA. The DNA of the CDR3 is TGTGCCAGCAGCTTAACAGGGCGTGAGCAGTTCTTC. This codes for CASSLTGREQFF.

The chain joins TRBV5-4 to TRBJ2-1; unclear D gene. Trimming took off 4 bases at V and 0 bases at J, with 8 bases between the two ends. The CDR3 runs 14 residues. CDR1 and CDR2 (germline): SGHNT, YYREEE (reference sequence). CDR3 sequence (DNA): TGTGCCAGCAGCCGCTTAGGCTCCTACAATGAGCAGTTCTTC. This gives the protein CASSRLGSYNEQFF.

As DNA, the CDR3 is TGTGCCAGCAGTGAAAGGCCAGGGTTCGAGCAGTACTTC. Translating gives CASSERPGFEQYF. This chain links TRBV6-1 with TRBJ2-7, with D tentatively TRBD1 (5 bases). CDR3 length equals 13 residues. Trimming pared 2 bases from V and 6 bases from J, leaving 11 bases between. Germline loops: CDR1 MNHNS, CDR2 SASEGT.

The rearrangement uses TRBV27 and TRBJ2-7; TRBD2 matches 7 bases. The trim removed 1 base at V and 8 bases at J, leaving 2 bases unmatched. The CDR3 is made up of 12 amino acids. Germline V lookup: CDR1 MNHEY, CDR2 SMNVEV (reference sequence). CDR3 region: CASSLLGGKQYF. For the CDR3, the DNA is TGTGCCAGCAGTTTATTGGGGGGGAAGCAGTACTTC.

The chain combines TRBV7-2 with TRBJ2-5; TRBD2 agrees at 14 bases. J gave up 1 base and V 3 bases, and 7 bases lay outside the gene matches. Germline V gene lookup returns CDR1 SGHTA and CDR2 FQGNSA. This CDR3 is built from 18 residues. The CDR3 here is CASSLMSGTSGGQETQYF. As DNA, the CDR3 is TGTGCCAGCAGCTTGATGTCTGGGACTAGCGGGGGCCAAGAGACCCAGTACTTC.

This chain joins TRBV10-3 and TRBJ1-1; no clear D. The V and J ends lost 5 bases and 1 base respectively, with 8 bases between them. This CDR3 is 13 amino acids long. The germline CDR1 and CDR2 sequences are ENHRY and SYGVKD. The CDR3 coding sequence is TGTGCCATCAGTTTCTCGGAGAACACTGAAGCTTTCTTT. Residues: CAISFSENTEAFF.

This clone was observed a few times. Here the CDR3 DNA reads TGTGCCAGCAGAATCAGCGCCGGGGGGACTGAAGCTTTCTTT. Amino acid sequence: CASRISAGGTEAFF. The J gene is TRBJ1-1, the V gene TRBV2, with D possibly being TRBD1 (5 bases). The CDR3 has 14 amino acids. V lost 6 bases and J lost 5, with 16 bases in between. Germline V lookup: CDR1 SNHLY, CDR2 FYNNEI.

The CDR3: CASGLVQGDLLGPQYF. The CDR3 DNA follows: TGTGCTAGTGGTTTGGTGCAGGGTGACTTGCTGGGGCCCCAGTACTTC. This sequence joins TRBV12-5 and TRBJ2-5; D is possibly TRBD1 (5 bases). The CDR3 totals 16 residues. The V gene lost 0 bases and the J gene lost 9 bases, with 20 bases spanning the gap. Germline V CDR1 and CDR2: LGHNT, FRNRAP.